One and the same sample provided the 21 T cell receptor beta chains below, sequenced in a study of cytomegalovirus exposure and HLA in healthy donors. With 60 Vbeta and 13 Jbeta primers, the PCR was carried out. Data came from immunoSEQ multiplex PCR; TCRdb stores just in-frame clones and leaves some out. This table holds about 150,000 clones, roughly three quarters found once. The sample comprised PBMCs. These receptor sequences come from a man aged 25-45 years in good health and CMV-seropositive.

The sample holds one count of this clone. This chain links TRBV10-3 with TRBJ1-5; 8 bases are a match to TRBD1. The CDR3 has 16 amino acids. Germline lookup yields CDR1 ENHRY and CDR2 SYGVKD. V lost 10 bases to trimming and J lost 0 bases; unmatched junction nucleotides: 11. In DNA form, the CDR3 reads TGTGCCACCCGCGGGACAGGAGATTATAGCAATCAGCCCCAGCATTTT. Translated: CATRGTGDYSNQPQHF.

There are a few counts of this clone. This rearrangement joins TRBV6-5 to TRBJ1-2; D ambiguous. Germline CDR1 reads MNHEY; CDR2 reads SVGAGI. The CDR3 runs to 13 residues. V was pared by 5 bases and J by 4 bases, with 11 bases between. The CDR3 protein is CASSDGSSYGYTF. CDR3 coding DNA: TGTGCCAGCAGTGACGGGTCCTCCTATGGCTACACCTTC.

V usage is TRBV14 and J usage is TRBJ2-1; D gene ambiguous. Trimming cost V 4 bases and J 8 bases, with 15 bases left between them. The CDR3 contains 14 residues. Germline CDR1 and CDR2: SGHDN and FVKESK. For the CDR3, the DNA is TGTGCCAGCAGCCGCCGTTCTCCGACTGATGAGCAGTTCTTC. Amino acid sequence: CASSRRSPTDEQFF. Variable domain in full (rest from reference TRBV14 and TRBJ2-1): EAGVTQFPSHSVIEKGQTVTLRCDPISGHDNLYWYRRVMGKEIKFLLHFVKESKQDESGMPNNRFLAERTGGTYSTLKVQPAELEDSGVYFCASSRRSPTDEQFFGPGTRLTVL.

The genes are TRBV5-1 and TRBJ2-3; D is ambiguous. The CDR3 has 15 amino acids. Germline V gives CDR1 SGHRS, CDR2 YFSETQ. Trimming removed 2 bases from V and 3 bases from J, with 13 bases in between. The CDR3 is CASSFVTRITDTQYF. The CDR3 region has the DNA TGCGCCAGCAGCTTCGTAACGCGGATTACAGATACGCAGTATTTT.

The J gene is TRBJ1-2, the V gene TRBV4-3, with 9 bases that match TRBD1. Germline loops: CDR1 LGHNA, CDR2 YSLEER. The CDR3 runs 15 residues. Trimming removed 6 bases from V and 0 bases from J; junction bases left unmatched: 5. CDR3 in amino acids: CASSHRDRANYGYTF. CDR3 in DNA: TGCGCCAGCAGTCATCGGGACAGGGCTAACTATGGCTACACCTTC.

The chain joins TRBV5-1 to TRBJ2-5, with TRBD1 matching 10 bases. V lost 4 bases and J lost 5; bases outside the gene matches: 8. Germline assignment: CDR1 SGHRS and CDR2 YFSETQ. The length of the CDR3 is 15 residues. In DNA, the CDR3 is TGCGCCAGCAGCGGAGGGACAGGGGAAACGGAGACCCAGTACTTC. It specifies CASSGGTGETETQYF.

V is TRBV6-5 and J is TRBJ2-5, with TRBD2 as a possible D gene (5 bases). The CDR3 totals 15 residues. CDR1 MNHEY and CDR2 SVGAGI come from the germline V gene. Trimming took 0 bases from V and 1 from J, leaving 9 bases between them. The CDR3 region has the DNA TGTGCCAGCAGTTACTCCATTGGAGGCCAAGAGACCCAGTACTTC. Its protein product is CASSYSIGGQETQYF.

The chain carries TRBV21-1 and TRBJ2-1; TRBD1 is the table's D call, not checked against the DNA. TRBV21-1 is classified as a pseudogene. The CDR3 has 18 residues. The CDR3 DNA sequence: TGTGCCAGCAGCAAAGGGCCACGGACAGGGAACTCCTACAATGAGCAGTTCTTC. Its protein is CASSKGPRTGNSYNEQFF.

The CDR3 loop is CASSPFFGATSYEQYF. The CDR3 DNA sequence: TGTGCCAGCAGCCCATTCTTTGGAGCAACCTCCTACGAGCAGTACTTC. V is TRBV11-2 and J is TRBJ2-7, with no clear D. V lost 5 bases to trimming and J lost 0 bases, with 17 bases between them. The length of the CDR3 is 16 residues. The germline CDR1 and CDR2 sequences are SGHAT and FQNNGV. Filled out from reference TRBV11-2 and TRBJ2-7, the complete variable domain reads EAGVAQSPRYKIIEKRQSVAFWCNPISGHATLYWYQQILGQGPKLLIQFQNNGVVDDSQLPKDRFSAERLKGVDSTLKIQPAKLEDSAVYLCASSPFFGATSYEQYFGPGTRLTVT.

The chain has TRBV7-2 and TRBJ1-2; tentative D call: TRBD1 (5 bases). The CDR3 covers 16 residues. V lost 0 bases and J lost 2, with 13 bases in between. The germline V gene encodes CDR1 SGHTA and CDR2 FQGNSA. Here the CDR3 DNA reads TGTGCCAGCAGCTTAGCGACAGCCGGTTCCAACTATGGCTACACCTTC. This sequence encodes CASSLATAGSNYGYTF.

This clone was seen more than once but under ten times. The chain is built from TRBV7-8 and TRBJ1-2; possibly TRBD1 for D (5 bases). CDR1 and CDR2 (germline): SGHVS, FQNEAQ. The CDR3 is made up of 14 amino acids. The V end was cut by 5 bases, the J end by 2 bases, with 12 bases between. DNA of the CDR3: TGTGCCAGCAGCCTGGGGGGTGGGAACTATGGCTACACCTTC. It yields the protein CASSLGGGNYGYTF.

This clone occurred a few times. This chain links TRBV28 with TRBJ1-2; 7 bases map to TRBD1. The length of the CDR3 is 13 residues. V was pared by 2 bases and J by 8 bases, with 5 bases of the junction left unmatched. The germline CDR1 and CDR2 sequences are MDHEN and SYDVKM. Here the CDR3 DNA reads TGTGCCAGCAGTTTAGGCGACAGGGCCGGCTACACCTTC. It specifies CASSLGDRAGYTF.

The chain recombines TRBV10-3 with TRBJ1-1; 7 bases line up with TRBD1. CDR1 ENHRY and CDR2 SYGVKD come from the germline V gene. The junction had 8 bases not matched to a gene; V was cut back by 5 bases and J by 5 bases. The CDR3 totals 14 residues. CDR3 region: CAISQSQGQTEAFF. The CDR3 DNA reads as TGTGCCATCAGTCAAAGTCAGGGACAGACTGAAGCTTTCTTT.

The table lists this clone with a few counts. The chain links TRBV28 to TRBJ2-1; 10 bases match TRBD2. In germline, CDR1 is MDHEN, CDR2 SYDVKM. The CDR3 sequence is 16 residues long. The J segment lost 2 bases and the V segment lost 6 bases, leaving 7 bases of the junction unmatched. The CDR3 coding sequence is TGTGCCAGCAGCTCTAGCGGGAGAGTCCCCTACAATGAGCAGTTCTTC. Translated: CASSSSGRVPYNEQFF.

The chain combines TRBV5-1 with TRBJ2-7, with 7 nucleotides matching TRBD1. Germline V lookup: CDR1 SGHRS, CDR2 YFSETQ. This CDR3 is 15 amino acids long. The V segment lost 7 bases and the J segment 1 base; nucleotides outside the gene matches: 11. CDR3 bases: TGCGCCAGCGGCACTGAGGGACAGCCATCCTACGAGCAGTACTTC. Amino acids: CASGTEGQPSYEQYF. Combining the CDR3 with reference TRBV5-1 and TRBJ2-7 gives the whole variable domain KAGVTQTPRYLIKTRGQQVTLSCSPISGHRSVSWYQQTPGQGLQFLFEYFSETQRNKGNFPGRFSGRQFSNSRSEMNVSTLELGDSALYLCASGTEGQPSYEQYFGPGTRLTVT.

The chain is built from TRBV10-3 and TRBJ2-7; 10 nucleotides align to TRBD1. Germline V gives CDR1 ENHRY, CDR2 SYGVKD. The junction had 6 bases not matched to a gene; V was cut back by 6 bases and J by 4 bases. The CDR3 contains 14 residues. The CDR3 DNA reads TGTGCCATCAGCACGGGACAGGGGTCTTACGAGCAGTACTTC. Amino acid sequence: CAISTGQGSYEQYF.

The chain recombines TRBV9 with TRBJ2-2, with 9 bases fitting TRBD1. There are 16 residues in the CDR3. After removal of 3 bases from V and 6 bases from J, the junction contained 9 bases not matched to a gene. The germline CDR1 and CDR2 sequences are SGDLS and YYNGEE. The CDR3 nucleotides are TGTGCCAGCAGCGCGGGGGTACAGGGGGCAGCCGGGGAGCTGTTTTTT. Its protein is CASSAGVQGAAGELFF.

The chain recombines TRBV27 with TRBJ2-3, with 8 bases aligning to TRBD1. The germline V gene encodes CDR1 MNHEY and CDR2 SMNVEV (reference sequence). V was pared by 5 bases and J by 4 bases, with 2 bases of the junction left unmatched. The CDR3 spans 13 residues. CDR3 loop: CASSRQGSDTQYF. The CDR3 DNA follows: TGTGCCAGCAGTAGACAGGGGTCAGATACGCAGTATTTT.

This sequence joins TRBV5-1 and TRBJ1-2; D perhaps matches TRBD1 (6 bases). From germline, CDR1 is SGHRS and CDR2 YFSETQ. Trimming shortened V by 0 bases and J by 3 bases, and 6 bases separated the two germline ends. This CDR3 is built from 13 residues. CDR3 coding DNA: TGCGCCAGCAGCTTGGCAGGGGACTATGGCTACACCTTC. Its protein product is CASSLAGDYGYTF.

This clone was observed a few times. The rearrangement links TRBV29-1 to TRBJ1-1; D unresolved. V lost 6 bases and J 1 base, leaving 6 bases between the germline ends. CDR1 and CDR2 from the germline V gene are SQVTM and ANQGSEA. The length of the CDR3 is 11 residues. The CDR3 region is CSVRRNTEAFF. The CDR3 bases are TGCAGCGTGAGGCGGAACACTGAAGCTTTCTTT.

CDR3 residues: CASSFADTRWRNYGYTF. The CDR3 DNA is TGTGCCAGCAGTTTTGCTGACACAAGGTGGCGAAACTATGGCTACACCTTC. This rearrangement joins TRBV28 to TRBJ1-2, with no clear D. In germline, CDR1 is MDHEN, CDR2 SYDVKM. Trimming took off 3 bases at V and 2 bases at J, with 19 bases between the two ends. The CDR3 length is 17 residues.